The 10 T cell receptor beta chains below come from one sample, sequenced in a study of T cell responses to AZD1222 COVID-19 vaccine. TCRdb keeps only in-frame clones here, not all; method: immunoSEQ multiplex PCR. This table has more than 110,000 clones, 92% appearing once. The sample here was peripheral blood, taken on day 0 of AZD1222 vaccination. The receptors originated from an adult in good health.

The chain carries TRBV6-5 and TRBJ2-3; D is unresolved. The germline gives CDR1 MNHEY, CDR2 SVGAGI. This CDR3 has 11 residues. Deletions cut 5 bases from V and 2 bases from J, with 2 bases between. The CDR3 DNA follows: TGTGCCAGCAGTAACACAGATACGCAGTATTTT. This gives the protein CASSNTDTQYF.

This clone occurred once. This rearrangement joins TRBV5-1 to TRBJ1-6; 7 bases agree with TRBD1. CDR3 length: 14 amino acids. Germline CDR1 is SGHRS and CDR2 is YFSETQ. V lost 4 bases to trimming and J lost 5 bases; unmatched junction nucleotides: 3. CDR3 protein: CASSPTGNNSPLHF. CDR3 DNA sequence: TGCGCCAGCAGCCCGACAGGGAATAATTCACCCCTCCACTTT.

This chain joins TRBV11-3 and TRBJ2-2; 7 bases are a match to TRBD1. V trimming: 5 bases; J trimming: 6 bases; junction bases outside the gene matches: 15. The CDR3 contains 17 residues. Germline V gene sequence: CDR1 SGHNT, CDR2 YENEEA. The DNA for the CDR3 is TGTGCCAGCAGCCCAACAGGGGCCTTGCGTTCGTCCGGGGAGCTGTTTTTT. It encodes CASSPTGALRSSGELFF. The entire variable domain, with the rest obtained from reference TRBV11-3 and TRBJ2-2, is as follows: EAGVVQSPRYKIIEKKQPVAFWCNPISGHNTLYWYLQNLGQGPELLIRYENEEAVDDSQLPKDRFSAERLKGVDSTLKIQPAELGDSAVYLCASSPTGALRSSGELFFGEGSRLTVL.

With respect to this clone: The junction departs from germline at one end; a sequencing error may be responsible. The chain recombines TRBV4-3 with TRBJ2-5, with a tentative D call TRBD1 (6 bases). The germline gives CDR1 LGHNA, CDR2 YSLEER. CDR3 size: 14 residues. CDR3 sequence (DNA): TGCGCCAGCAGTCAAGATCAGGGGCCAGAGACCCAGTACTTC. Its protein product is CASSQDQGPETQYF.

J is TRBJ2-2 and V is TRBV7-7; maybe TRBD2 (5 bases). V was trimmed by 0 bases and J by 3 bases, leaving 8 bases between them. The CDR3 runs to 15 residues. The germline gives CDR1 SSHAT, CDR2 FNYEAQ (reference sequence). The CDR3 spells CASSLAGAYTGELFF. The CDR3 coding sequence is TGTGCCAGCAGCTTAGCGGGAGCTTACACCGGGGAGCTGTTTTTT.

This clone was counted between two and nine times. The chain links TRBV21-1 to TRBJ2-7; the DNA was not compared with TRBD2, the D call given in the table. TRBV21-1 is a known pseudogene. The CDR3 is 17 residues long. CDR3 in amino acids: CASSKEFSSGRVYEQYF. CDR3 in DNA: TGTGCCAGCAGCAAAGAGTTCTCCAGCGGGAGGGTATACGAGCAGTACTTC.

The chain uses TRBV19 and TRBJ2-1, with D possibly matching TRBD2 (5 bases). Germline-derived CDR1 and CDR2 are LNHDA and SQIVND (reference sequence). CDR3 length equals 13 residues. Between the trimmed V and J ends, which lost 4 bases and 5 bases, there was a span of 9 bases. CDR3 DNA sequence: TGTGCCAGTAGTAAAACTAGGGACAATGAGCAGTTCTTC. Its protein product is CASSKTRDNEQFF. Full variable domain (missing parts from reference TRBV19 and TRBJ2-1): DGGITQSPKYLFRKEGQNVTLSCEQNLNHDAMYWYRQDPGQGLRLIYYSQIVNDFQKGDIAEGYSVSREKKESFPLTVTSAQKNPTAFYLCASSKTRDNEQFFGPGTRLTVL.

This clone appeared a single time. The V gene is TRBV2, the J gene TRBJ1-6; TRBD1 matches 8 bases. V lost 4 bases, J lost 7 bases, and 3 bases stayed unmatched. The V gene's germline CDR1 is SNHLY and CDR2 FYNNEI. CDR3 length: 14 residues. Written as DNA, the CDR3 is TGTGCCAGCAGTGGGACAGGGCTCAATTCACCCCTCCACTTT. Protein product: CASSGTGLNSPLHF.

This clone occurred a few times. This rearrangement joins TRBV27 to TRBJ2-1, with 7 bases identical to TRBD2. CDR1 and CDR2 (germline): MNHEY, SMNVEV (reference sequence). The CDR3 is 16 amino acids. The V and J ends lost 6 bases and 6 bases, in that order; junction bases with no gene match: 14. The CDR3 DNA reads TGTGCCAGCAGACCCTTTGGGGGGAGGGCCGTCAATGAGCAGTTCTTC. Translated, it gives CASRPFGGRAVNEQFF.

The rearrangement joins TRBV6-5 to TRBJ2-5, with D possibly TRBD1 on 6 matching bases. Germline CDR1 and CDR2: MNHEY and SVGAGI. CDR3 size: 14 residues. Trimming shortened V by 6 bases and J by 4 bases, and 15 bases separated the two germline ends. CDR3 in DNA: TGTGCCAGCAGCCCGACAGGCCTTGGAGAGACCCAGTACTTC. Protein: CASSPTGLGETQYF.